This paragraph covers one TCR beta chain sequence. The antigen remains undetermined. Trimming took 3 bases from V and 2 from J; bases not matched to a gene: 3. The length of the CDR3 is 14 residues. CDR1 is SQVTM and CDR2 is ANQGSEA in the germline V gene. This record belongs to a study of cytomegalovirus exposure and HLA in healthy donors. Regarding the study as a whole: Reports indicated that the classifier achieved high specificity and sensitivity in diagnosing cytomegalovirus status.

TCRdb's table, derived via immunoSEQ multiplex PCR, lists solely in-frame clones and lacks some. The table has tens of thousands of clones, roughly 95% seen once. The rearrangement links TRBV29-1 to TRBJ2-7; TRBD1 matches at 11 bases. This sequence originates from a man between 18 and 35 years old in good health and CMV-seronegative. The sample was PBMCs. The CDR3 loop is CSVDGTGGTYEQYF. DNA of the CDR3: TGCAGCGTTGATGGGACAGGGGGAACCTACGAGCAGTACTTC.